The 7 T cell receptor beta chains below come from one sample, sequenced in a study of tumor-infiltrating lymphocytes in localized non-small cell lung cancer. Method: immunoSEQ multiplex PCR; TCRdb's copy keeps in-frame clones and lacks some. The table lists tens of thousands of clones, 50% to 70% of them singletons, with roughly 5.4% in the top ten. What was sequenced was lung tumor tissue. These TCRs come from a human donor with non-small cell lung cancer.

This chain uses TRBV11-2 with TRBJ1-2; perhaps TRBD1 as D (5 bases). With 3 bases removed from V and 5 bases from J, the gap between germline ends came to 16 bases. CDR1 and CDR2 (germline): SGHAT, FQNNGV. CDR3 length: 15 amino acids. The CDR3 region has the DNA TGTGCCAGCAGCTTCACAGGAGAAGTCTTTTATGGCTACACCTTC. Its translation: CASSFTGEVFYGYTF.

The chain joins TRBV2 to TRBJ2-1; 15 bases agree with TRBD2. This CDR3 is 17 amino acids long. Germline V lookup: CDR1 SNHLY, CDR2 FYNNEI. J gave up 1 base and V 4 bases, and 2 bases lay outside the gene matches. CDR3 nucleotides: TGTGCCAGCAGTGTTGGACTAGCGGGAGGGTCCTACAATGAGCAGTTCTTC. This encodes CASSVGLAGGSYNEQFF.

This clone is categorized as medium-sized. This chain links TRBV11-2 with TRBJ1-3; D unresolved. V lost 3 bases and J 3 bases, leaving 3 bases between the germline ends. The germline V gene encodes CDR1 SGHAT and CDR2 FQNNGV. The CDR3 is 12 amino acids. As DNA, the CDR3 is TGTGCCAGCAGCTTGGGTGGAAACACCATATATTTT. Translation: CASSLGGNTIYF.

The CDR3 reads CASSLVGTASGYTF. In DNA form, the CDR3 reads TGTGCCAGCAGCTTAGTCGGGACAGCCAGTGGCTACACCTTC. The chain couples TRBV5-5 to TRBJ1-2, with 7 bases that match TRBD1. The CDR3 runs to 14 residues. V was pared by 2 bases and J by 7 bases, with 8 bases of the junction left unmatched. Germline CDR1 and CDR2: SGHKS and YYEKEE (reference sequence).

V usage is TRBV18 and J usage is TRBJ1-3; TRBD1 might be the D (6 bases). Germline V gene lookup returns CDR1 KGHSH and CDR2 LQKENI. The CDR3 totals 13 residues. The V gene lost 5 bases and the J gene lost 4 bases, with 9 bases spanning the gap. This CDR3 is CASSTGRGNTIYF. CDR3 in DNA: TGTGCCAGCTCAACAGGGAGAGGAAACACCATATATTTT.

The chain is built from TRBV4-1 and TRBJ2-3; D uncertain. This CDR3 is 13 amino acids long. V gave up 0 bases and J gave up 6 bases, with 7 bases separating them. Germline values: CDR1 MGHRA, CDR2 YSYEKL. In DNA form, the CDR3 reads TGCGCCAGCAGCCAAGAGAGGCTGGATACGCAGTATTTT. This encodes CASSQERLDTQYF.

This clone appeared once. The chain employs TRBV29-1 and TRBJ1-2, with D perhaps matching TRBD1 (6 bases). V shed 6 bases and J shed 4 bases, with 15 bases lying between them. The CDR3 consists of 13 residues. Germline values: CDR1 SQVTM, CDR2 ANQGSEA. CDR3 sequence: CSVGTQRGYGYTF. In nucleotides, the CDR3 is TGCAGCGTCGGGACACAAAGGGGCTATGGCTACACCTTC. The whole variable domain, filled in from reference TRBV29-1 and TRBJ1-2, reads SAVISQKPSRDICQRGTSLTIQCQVDSQVTMMFWYRQQPGQSLTLIATANQGSEATYESGFVIDKFPISRPNLTFSTLTVSNMSPEDSSIYLCSVGTQRGYGYTFGSGTRLTVV.